One and the same sample provided the 9 T cell receptor beta chains below, sequenced in a study of T-cell memory formation after mild COVID-19 (dated by TCRdb to 2020 to 2022). Libraries came from 5' RACE. The sequencer was an Illumina NovaSeq 6000. The public sequencing data were trimmed at Q25 with fastp and processed into clonotypes with MiXCR by TCRdb, which kept only in-frame beta chains. Rows with one shared CDR3 protein collapse into an entry with the most common genes and DNA. The sample includes about 410,000 distinct CDR3 sequences, with more than 20% observed a single time. About an eighth of the sample belongs to the ten largest clones. The sample comprised PBMCs or a T cell subset sorted from them (not recorded which). These receptors all stem from an adult woman who had mild COVID-19 (a few samples of this study predate the infection). The sample titles of this study are shuffled in the database, so cell type and time point are left out; the donor was told from shared clones.

The rearrangement uses TRBV20-1 and TRBJ2-5; D not resolved. The CDR3 loop spans 12 amino acids. Looked up from germline, CDR1 is DFQATT and CDR2 is SNEGSKA (reference sequence). V was pared by 4 bases and J by 4 bases, with 10 bases between. The CDR3 spells CSAKAIAETQYF. The CDR3 nucleotides are TGCAGTGCTAAGGCCATAGCAGAGACCCAGTACTTC.

There are a few counts of this clonotype. The rearrangement links TRBV20-1 to TRBJ2-3, with 10 bases that match TRBD2. V was pared by 6 bases and J by 3 bases, with 6 bases of the junction left unmatched. The CDR3 runs 14 residues. Per germline, CDR1 DFQATT and CDR2 SNEGSKA (reference sequence). CDR3: CSAPGTSVTDTQYF. In DNA form, the CDR3 reads TGCAGTGCCCCCGGGACTAGCGTAACAGATACGCAGTATTTT.

V and J are TRBV6-2 or TRBV6-3 and TRBJ2-1, with 11 positions matching TRBD2. Per germline, CDR1 MNHEY and CDR2 SVGEGT. J lost 3 bases, V lost 5 bases, and 6 bases had no gene match. The CDR3 loop spans 16 amino acids. CDR3 residues: CASSDSGRGFYNEQFF. The CDR3 DNA sequence: TGTGCCAGCAGTGATAGCGGGAGGGGGTTCTACAATGAGCAGTTCTTC.

This clonotype was seen more than once but under ten times. V usage is TRBV7-9 and J usage is TRBJ2-7, with 13 positions matching TRBD2. The V segment lost 0 bases and the J segment 4 bases; nucleotides outside the gene matches: 12. The length of the CDR3 is 19 residues. Germline assignment: CDR1 SEHNR and CDR2 FQNEAQ (reference sequence). CDR3 sequence reads: CASSLAARTSGSSEYEQYF. CDR3 DNA: TGTGCCAGCAGCTTAGCGGCCCGGACTAGCGGGAGCTCGGAGTACGAGCAGTACTTC.

There are a few counts of this clonotype. V usage is TRBV7-6 and J usage is TRBJ2-1, with 10 bases lining up with TRBD2. Germline V CDR1 and CDR2: SGHVS, FNYEAQ. Trimming took 0 bases from V and 4 from J; bases not matched to a gene: 9. This CDR3 comprises 18 residues. The CDR3 loop is CASSLAARGLARYNEQFF. CDR3 in DNA: TGTGCCAGCAGCTTAGCAGCTAGGGGACTAGCGAGGTACAATGAGCAGTTCTTC. Together with reference TRBV7-6 and TRBJ2-1, the CDR3 gives the full variable domain: GAGVSQSPRYKVTKRGQDVALRCDPISGHVSLYWYRQALGQGPEFLTYFNYEAQQDKSGLPNDRFSAERPEGSISTLTIQRTEQRDSAMYRCASSLAARGLARYNEQFFGPGTRLTVL.

This clonotype has just a few counts. V is TRBV6-5 and J is TRBJ2-5; D uncertain. The CDR3 contains 16 residues. Deletions cut 5 bases from V and 4 bases from J, with 20 bases between. Germline V gene lookup returns CDR1 MNHEY and CDR2 SVGAGI. The CDR3 DNA reads TGTGCCAGCAGTGGGTGGTTAAGGACGGCTAGAGAGACCCAGTACTTC. Translated, it gives CASSGWLRTARETQYF.

This clonotype was detected only a few times. The chain joins TRBV9 to TRBJ2-2; the match to TRBD2 covers 8 bases. The trim removed 0 bases at V and 1 base at J, leaving 2 bases unmatched. Germline V gives CDR1 SGDLS, CDR2 YYNGEE. This CDR3 contains 16 residues. The CDR3 region is CASSVVAGGNTGELFF. DNA of the CDR3: TGTGCCAGCAGCGTAGTGGCGGGGGGGAACACCGGGGAGCTGTTTTTT.

This clonotype turned up a few times. The V and J genes are TRBV4-1 and TRBJ1-5; D ambiguous. Germline-derived CDR1 and CDR2 are MGHRA and YSYEKL. This CDR3 spans 14 amino acids. Trimming left V 0 bases short and J 6 bases short, with 9 bases between. The CDR3 DNA reads as TGCGCCAGCAGCCAAGAAGGGTGGGGTCAGCCCCAGCATTTT. Translation: CASSQEGWGQPQHF.

The chain's CDR3 is CASSVGASGGAVDTQYF. The CDR3 region has the DNA TGTGCCAGCAGCGTAGGGGCTAGCGGGGGGGCGGTGGATACGCAGTATTTT. This sequence joins TRBV9 and TRBJ2-3; TRBD2 matches 12 bases. CDR1 SGDLS and CDR2 YYNGEE come from the germline V gene. The CDR3 runs to 17 residues. Losses at the gene ends were 0 bases for V and 6 bases for J; bases not matched to a gene: 8.